This entry is about one T cell receptor beta chain. Assay: immunoSEQ multiplex PCR; the TCRdb copy retains only in-frame clones and omits some. In the table there are 150,000 to 200,000 clones, 65% to 90% of which are singletons. This entry comes from a study of cytomegalovirus exposure and HLA in healthy donors. Trimming cost V 6 bases and J 4 bases; bases outside gene matches: 7. Germline CDR1 and CDR2: MGHDK and SYGVNS. The CDR3 extends over 14 amino acids. The sequence derives from a young woman in good health and CMV-seronegative. The genes are TRBV25-1 and TRBJ1-2; 8 positions agree with TRBD1. The material sequenced was PBMCs. The CDR3 DNA follows: TGTGCCAGCAGCCCTCCAGGGGGCGGCTATGGCTACACCTTC. Translated: CASSPPGGGYGYTF.